These T cell receptor beta chains were read from a single sample in a study of blood T cell repertoires in COVID-19. Here immunoSEQ multiplex PCR was the method, and the copy in TCRdb shows in-frame clones only, minus some. The table shows 110,000 to 150,000 clones, with approximately 78% occurring only once. Sequencing input: peripheral blood. These receptors were collected from a woman older than 75 with acute or convalescent COVID-19. CDR3s include the opening cysteine and the closing phenylalanine or tryptophan. A D gene is named only where the DNA matches it firmly. Part of the rows lack a size; the others show once, few, many or a class for expanded clones.

d_gene: -; j_gene: TRBJ2-2; v_gene: TRBV19; abundance: -; CDR3nt: TGTGCCAGTAGTATAGGGCTAGCCCTTATCACCGGGGAGCTGTTTTTT; CDR3aa: CASSIGLALITGELFF
d_gene: TRBD1; j_gene: TRBJ1-1; v_gene: TRBV4-1; abundance: -; CDR3nt: TGCGCCAGCAGCCAAGGACAGGGGAGGTGGACTGAAGCTTTCTTT; CDR3aa: CASSQGQGRWTEAFF
d_gene: TRBD2; j_gene: TRBJ2-7; v_gene: TRBV18; abundance: -; CDR3nt: TGTGCCAGCTCACGACAGACTAGCGGGGGCTCCTACGAGCAGTACTTC; CDR3aa: CASSRQTSGGSYEQYF
d_gene: -; j_gene: TRBJ2-3; v_gene: TRBV9; abundance: -; CDR3nt: TGTGCCAGCAGCACAGGAACCACAGATACGCAGTATTTT; CDR3aa: CASSTGTTDTQYF
d_gene: -; j_gene: TRBJ1-5; v_gene: TRBV18; abundance: -; CDR3nt: TGTGCCAGCTCACCAGGAGGCGCGGAACAGCCCCAGCATTTT; CDR3aa: CASSPGGAEQPQHF
d_gene: TRBD2; j_gene: TRBJ2-2; v_gene: TRBV5-4; abundance: -; CDR3nt: TGTGCCAGCAGCTTGGGACTAGCGGGTTACCCCGGGGAGCTGTTTTTT; CDR3aa: CASSLGLAGYPGELFF
d_gene: TRBD1; j_gene: TRBJ1-2; v_gene: TRBV5-5; abundance: once; CDR3nt: TGTGCCAGCCTGGGACAGAGCTTCTATGGCTACACCTTC; CDR3aa: CASLGQSFYGYTF
d_gene: TRBD1; j_gene: TRBJ1-4; v_gene: TRBV18; abundance: -; CDR3nt: TGTGCCAGCTCAGGGACAGGGTATGAAAAACTGTTTTTT; CDR3aa: CASSGTGYEKLFF
d_gene: TRBD1; j_gene: TRBJ1-6; v_gene: TRBV10-3; abundance: -; CDR3nt: TGTGCCATCAGTAGGGAGTTGTCGGGACAGGGAAATTCACCCCTCCACTTT; CDR3aa: CAISRELSGQGNSPLHF
d_gene: TRBD2; j_gene: TRBJ2-1; v_gene: TRBV12-3/TRBV12-4; abundance: -; CDR3nt: TGTGCCAGCAGCCTAGCGGGAGGTGAGCAGTTCTTC; CDR3aa: CASSLAGGEQFF
d_gene: -; j_gene: TRBJ2-2; v_gene: TRBV11-2; abundance: once; CDR3nt: TGTGCCAGCAGCTCTCTCACCGGGGAGCTGTTTTTT; CDR3aa: CASSSLTGELFF
d_gene: TRBD1; j_gene: TRBJ2-2; v_gene: TRBV6-1; abundance: -; CDR3nt: TGTGCCAGCAGTGAAGCACGGCGGACAGGGGGTAACACCGGGGAGCTGTTTTTT; CDR3aa: CASSEARRTGGNTGELFF
d_gene: -; j_gene: TRBJ2-3; v_gene: TRBV19; abundance: -; CDR3nt: TGTGCCAGTAGTACTCAGGTTAGCACAGATACGCAGTATTTT; CDR3aa: CASSTQVSTDTQYF
d_gene: -; j_gene: TRBJ2-5; v_gene: TRBV6-5; abundance: -; CDR3nt: TGTGCCAGCAGTTACCGCCCGGGAGAGTTCAAAGAGACCCAGTACTTC; CDR3aa: CASSYRPGEFKETQYF
d_gene: TRBD2; j_gene: TRBJ2-5; v_gene: TRBV2; abundance: -; CDR3nt: TGTGCCAGCACCCCGAGGGTAGCGGGAGGGAAAGAGACCCAGTACTTC; CDR3aa: CASTPRVAGGKETQYF
d_gene: TRBD2; j_gene: TRBJ2-3; v_gene: TRBV11-3; abundance: -; CDR3nt: TGTGCCAGCAGCCTAGGACTAGCGGGGTATCAAACGCAGTATTTT; CDR3aa: CASSLGLAGYQTQYF
d_gene: TRBD1; j_gene: TRBJ1-2; v_gene: TRBV18; abundance: -; CDR3nt: TGTGCCAGCTCACCTCAGGGGGCCCAGTATGGCTACACCTTC; CDR3aa: CASSPQGAQYGYTF
d_gene: -; j_gene: TRBJ2-5; v_gene: TRBV4-1; abundance: once; CDR3nt: TGCGCCAGCAGCCAAGTTCTTTTAGAGACCCAGTACTTC; CDR3aa: CASSQVLLETQYF
d_gene: -; j_gene: TRBJ2-3; v_gene: TRBV2; abundance: few; CDR3nt: TGTGCCACCGGGACTAGCACAGATACGCAGTATTTT; CDR3aa: CATGTSTDTQYF
d_gene: TRBD1; j_gene: TRBJ1-2; v_gene: TRBV27; abundance: -; CDR3nt: TGTGCCAGCAGTTTAGGACAGGGCCCTAACTATGGCTACACCTTC; CDR3aa: CASSLGQGPNYGYTF
d_gene: -; j_gene: TRBJ2-2; v_gene: TRBV24-1; abundance: -; CDR3nt: TGTGCCACCAGTGACGTGCTCGGTGGGAGCATGTCCACCGGGGAGCTGTTTTTT; CDR3aa: CATSDVLGGSMSTGELFF
d_gene: -; j_gene: TRBJ2-6; v_gene: TRBV19; abundance: -; CDR3nt: TGTGCCAGTAGTACGGTGATGCCTGGGGCCAACGTCCTGACTTTC; CDR3aa: CASSTVMPGANVLTF
d_gene: TRBD1; j_gene: TRBJ1-4; v_gene: TRBV19; abundance: -; CDR3nt: TGTGCCAGTAGTATACCGGGACAGGGATCAGGTGAAAAACTGTTTTTT; CDR3aa: CASSIPGQGSGEKLFF
d_gene: TRBD1; j_gene: TRBJ1-3; v_gene: TRBV7-9; abundance: -; CDR3nt: TGTGCCAGCAGCCCTGCGGAACAGGGGATTTTCCGAAACACCATATATTTT; CDR3aa: CASSPAEQGIFRNTIYF
d_gene: -; j_gene: TRBJ1-2; v_gene: TRBV6-6; abundance: -; CDR3nt: TGTGCCAGCAGTCCTCTGGGGCCCTACGATGGCTACACCTTC; CDR3aa: CASSPLGPYDGYTF
d_gene: TRBD2; j_gene: TRBJ2-5; v_gene: TRBV19; abundance: few; CDR3nt: TGTGCCAGTAGACTAGCGGGACAAGAGACCCAGTACTTC; CDR3aa: CASRLAGQETQYF
d_gene: -; j_gene: TRBJ1-2; v_gene: TRBV3-1/TRBV3-2; abundance: -; CDR3nt: TGTGCCAGCAGCCAAAGCGGGCCACAATCTAACTATGGCTACACCTTC; CDR3aa: CASSQSGPQSNYGYTF
d_gene: -; j_gene: TRBJ2-7; v_gene: TRBV2; abundance: -; CDR3nt: TGTGCCAGCAGCCCTCGTGTTCGGTCGGACAGTTCCTACGAGCAGTACTTC; CDR3aa: CASSPRVRSDSSYEQYF
d_gene: TRBD1; j_gene: TRBJ1-5; v_gene: TRBV28; abundance: few; CDR3nt: TGTGCCAGCAGTCAGGGGGCCATCAATCAGCCCCAGCATTTT; CDR3aa: CASSQGAINQPQHF
d_gene: -; j_gene: TRBJ2-1; v_gene: TRBV10-2; abundance: -; CDR3nt: TGCGCCAGCGGGGAATGGGCCCGGGACTTCCTTAGTAGGGGCTCCTACAATGAGCAGTTCTTC; CDR3aa: CASGEWARDFLSRGSYNEQFF
d_gene: -; j_gene: TRBJ2-3; v_gene: TRBV9; abundance: -; CDR3nt: TGTGCCAGCAGCGAGGGGTGGACAGATACGCAGTATTTT; CDR3aa: CASSEGWTDTQYF
d_gene: -; j_gene: TRBJ1-6; v_gene: TRBV7-8; abundance: once; CDR3nt: TGTGCCAGCAGCCCTTCTTTTGCGGGCCTTAGATCACCCCTCCACTTT; CDR3aa: CASSPSFAGLRSPLHF
d_gene: TRBD1; j_gene: TRBJ2-7; v_gene: TRBV28; abundance: once; CDR3nt: TGTGCCAGCGGGTCCACTTTGCAGGGGGCTCAGTACGAGCAGTACTTC; CDR3aa: CASGSTLQGAQYEQYF
d_gene: -; j_gene: TRBJ2-7; v_gene: TRBV4-2; abundance: -; CDR3nt: TGTGCCAGCAGCCAAGAATTCGGCCAGTCGAGGGAGCAGTACTTC; CDR3aa: CASSQEFGQSREQYF
d_gene: TRBD1; j_gene: TRBJ2-3; v_gene: TRBV27; abundance: -; CDR3nt: TGTGCCAGCAGTTCACCTACAGGGGTTGTAAGGGATACGCAGTATTTT; CDR3aa: CASSSPTGVVRDTQYF
d_gene: -; j_gene: TRBJ2-3; v_gene: TRBV28; abundance: -; CDR3nt: TGTGCCAGCACCTCCCGGTCAGCGGGAGATACGCAGTATTTT; CDR3aa: CASTSRSAGDTQYF
d_gene: -; j_gene: TRBJ1-6; v_gene: TRBV7-9; abundance: -; CDR3nt: TGTGCCAGCAGCTTAGCGTATGGCGGGGGCGAGTCTAATTCACCCCTCCACTTT; CDR3aa: CASSLAYGGGESNSPLHF
d_gene: -; j_gene: TRBJ1-1; v_gene: TRBV19; abundance: -; CDR3nt: TGTGCCAGTAGCCCGGTAGGGGGTATCCCTGAAGCTTTCTTT; CDR3aa: CASSPVGGIPEAFF
d_gene: TRBD2; j_gene: TRBJ2-7; v_gene: TRBV6-6; abundance: -; CDR3nt: TGTGCCAGCAGTTTGACTAGCGGGAGGGCTCCCGAGCAGTACTTC; CDR3aa: CASSLTSGRAPEQYF
d_gene: -; j_gene: TRBJ2-7; v_gene: TRBV5-1; abundance: -; CDR3nt: TGCGCCAGCAGCCGGCAGTACGCGGGGCCCGAGCAGTACTTC; CDR3aa: CASSRQYAGPEQYF
d_gene: -; j_gene: TRBJ2-1; v_gene: TRBV18; abundance: -; CDR3nt: TGTGCCAGCTCACCGGGGAGGCTCCCTTACAATGAGCAGTTCTTC; CDR3aa: CASSPGRLPYNEQFF
d_gene: TRBD2; j_gene: TRBJ2-2; v_gene: TRBV11-2; abundance: -; CDR3nt: TGTGCCAGCAGCCCGACTAGCGGGGTGGGGGAGCTGTTTTTT; CDR3aa: CASSPTSGVGELFF
d_gene: -; j_gene: TRBJ2-1; v_gene: TRBV4-2; abundance: -; CDR3nt: TGTGCCAGCAGCCAAGGAAGTAGACTCGTGTCGCAGTTCTTC; CDR3aa: CASSQGSRLVSQFF
d_gene: -; j_gene: TRBJ2-1; v_gene: TRBV24-1; abundance: many; CDR3nt: TGTGCCACCAGGGATACAGGCTCGGGTGAGCAGTTCTTC; CDR3aa: CATRDTGSGEQFF
d_gene: -; j_gene: TRBJ2-7; v_gene: TRBV28; abundance: once; CDR3nt: TGTGCCAGCAGTTTAGACAGTACCTACGAGCAGTACTTC; CDR3aa: CASSLDSTYEQYF
d_gene: TRBD2; j_gene: TRBJ2-2; v_gene: TRBV11-3; abundance: few; CDR3nt: TGTGCCAGCAGCTCTAGCGGGGGGGCCCCCGGGGAGCTGTTTTTT; CDR3aa: CASSSSGGAPGELFF
d_gene: -; j_gene: TRBJ1-6; v_gene: TRBV27; abundance: -; CDR3nt: TGTGCCAGCAGTTTCAGGGGCATAAATTCACCCCTCCACTTT; CDR3aa: CASSFRGINSPLHF
d_gene: TRBD2; j_gene: TRBJ2-5; v_gene: TRBV5-1; abundance: -; CDR3nt: TGCGCCAGCAATCTAGCGGGCTATGGAGAGACCCAGTACTTC; CDR3aa: CASNLAGYGETQYF
d_gene: -; j_gene: TRBJ1-5; v_gene: TRBV19; abundance: -; CDR3nt: TGTGCCAGTAGTGCGGGGGGAAATCAGCCCCAGCATTTT; CDR3aa: CASSAGGNQPQHF
d_gene: -; j_gene: TRBJ2-1; v_gene: TRBV6-8; abundance: -; CDR3nt: TGTGCCAGCAGTTTCTGTATGCTAGGATACAATGAGCAGTTCTTC; CDR3aa: CASSFCMLGYNEQFF
d_gene: -; j_gene: TRBJ1-2; v_gene: TRBV5-6; abundance: once; CDR3nt: TGTGCCAGCAGCCAGCAGGGCTATTTCGTAGGCTACACCTTC; CDR3aa: CASSQQGYFVGYTF
d_gene: TRBD2; j_gene: TRBJ2-1; v_gene: TRBV30; abundance: -; CDR3nt: TGTGCCTGGAGTCCGGGACTAGCGGGAGGGAACAATGAGCAGTTCTTC; CDR3aa: CAWSPGLAGGNNEQFF
d_gene: TRBD1; j_gene: TRBJ2-6; v_gene: TRBV7-9; abundance: many; CDR3nt: TGTGCCAGCAGCTCCCGGGACAGGGGAGGCAACGTCCTGACTTTC; CDR3aa: CASSSRDRGGNVLTF